This TCR beta chain was identified during a study of identical twins. TCRdb re-called the 5' RACE reads through MiXCR, storing one row per CDR3 protein. Found here are roughly 770,000 distinct CDR3 sequences, roughly 18% of them singletons; the top ten hold about an eighth. V shed 0 bases, J shed 5 bases, and the junction held 4 bases outside the gene matches. CDR3 length: 14 residues. Germline loops: CDR1 SGHTS, CDR2 YDEGEE. This clonotype was observed a few times. These data also featured in a second study, about T cells expressing NK-cell markers.

This receptor was taken from a woman aged 18-29 years in good health. The V and J genes are TRBV5-8 and TRBJ1-2; 7 nucleotides agree with TRBD1. The source material was PBMCs. This CDR3 is CASSLEGGVYGYTF. The CDR3 bases are TGTGCCAGCAGCTTGGAAGGGGGCGTTTATGGCTACACCTTC.